A single sample is the source of the 16 T cell receptor beta chains below, sequenced in a study of T cell repertoires in cytomegalovirus infection (dated by TCRdb to between 2018 and 2021). Sequencer: Illumina HiSeq 1500. Through fastp at Q25 and MiXCR, TCRdb rebuilt clones from the public reads, retaining in-frame beta chains. Every CDR3 protein is listed once, alongside the most common genes and DNA of its rows. The sample table lists fewer than 300,000 distinct CDR3 sequences, roughly 25% of them with a count of one. About 15% of the sample is in the top ten clones. The sample consisted of PBMCs. The receptors derive from a human donor in good health (CMV status not recorded). Some clones in this sample may be carry-over from other donors' samples.

The V call is TRBV19, the J call TRBJ2-1; 9 nucleotides align to TRBD2. CDR3 size: 16 residues. Looked up from germline, CDR1 is LNHDA and CDR2 is SQIVND (reference sequence). J gave up 0 bases and V 5 bases, and 5 bases lay outside the gene matches. CDR3 region: CASSGTSPSSYNEQFF. The CDR3 DNA is TGTGCCAGTAGTGGGACTAGCCCAAGCTCCTACAATGAGCAGTTCTTC.

This clonotype has ten or more counts. The rearrangement links TRBV12-3 or TRBV12-4 to TRBJ2-2; 9 bases fit TRBD2. V gave up 8 bases and J gave up 2 bases; unmatched junction bases: 3. CDR3 length: 14 amino acids. This CDR3 reads CASGGLANTGELFF. The CDR3, as DNA: TGTGCCAGCGGGGGACTAGCAAACACCGGGGAGCTGTTTTTT.

This clonotype was seen repeatedly, ten times or more. CDR3 in DNA: TGTGCCAGCAGCTTAGTTCGGGGGCCCTATAGCAATCAGCCCCAGCATTTT. This sequence encodes CASSLVRGPYSNQPQHF. The J gene is TRBJ1-5, the V gene TRBV7-9; D perhaps matches TRBD1 (6 bases). The CDR3 consists of 17 residues. CDR1 and CDR2 from the germline V gene are SEHNR and FQNEAQ (reference sequence). The germline V and J ends were trimmed by 1 base and 0 bases, with 13 bases remaining between them.

The chain carries TRBV6-1 and TRBJ2-1; 10 nucleotides align to TRBD2. Germline assignment: CDR1 MNHNS and CDR2 SASEGT. The CDR3 is made up of 15 amino acids. Trimming cost V 8 bases and J 7 bases; bases outside gene matches: 11. The CDR3 sequence: CASGALAGGSNEQFF. For the CDR3, the DNA is TGTGCCAGCGGTGCATTAGCGGGGGGCTCGAATGAGCAGTTCTTC.

The rearrangement joins TRBV6-5 to TRBJ2-1; TRBD1 matches 7 bases. CDR3 length: 12 residues. Germline V lookup: CDR1 MNHEY, CDR2 SVGAGI. Losses at the gene ends were 6 bases for V and 7 bases for J; bases not matched to a gene: 3. CDR3: CASSGRGNEQFF. CDR3 nucleotide sequence: TGTGCCAGCAGCGGCAGGGGGAATGAGCAGTTCTTC.

This clonotype was detected many times. The chain combines TRBV7-2 with TRBJ1-6, with D possibly being TRBD1 (6 bases). Germline V gene data show CDR1 as SGHTA and CDR2 as FQGNSA. The CDR3 is 15 amino acids. V shed 5 bases and J shed 6 bases, with 14 bases lying between them. The CDR3 spells CASSKAGTSNSPLHF. The CDR3 bases are TGTGCCAGCAGCAAAGCCGGGACAAGTAATTCACCCCTCCACTTT.

This clonotype was observed many times. This chain uses TRBV5-5 with TRBJ1-4; D call uncertain. The CDR3 spans 16 residues. V dropped 1 base and J dropped 7 bases, with 17 bases sitting between them. Germline CDR1 SGHKS, CDR2 YYEKEE (reference sequence). CDR3 sequence: CASSLSPGGRSEKLFF. The CDR3 DNA follows: TGTGCCAGCAGCTTGTCCCCCGGCGGCCGAAGTGAAAAACTGTTTTTT.

This clonotype was recorded a few times. CDR3 coding DNA: TGCAGTGCTAGAGATTACGGCGGGTATACCTACGAGCAGTACTTC. Amino acids: CSARDYGGYTYEQYF. V usage is TRBV20-1 and J usage is TRBJ2-7, with D possibly TRBD2 on 5 matching bases. The CDR3 runs 15 residues. V shed 0 bases and J shed 2 bases, with 14 bases lying between them. CDR1 and CDR2 from the germline V gene are DFQATT and SNEGSKA (reference sequence).

This clonotype was detected only a few times. CDR3 protein: CASSTPKPGQGFGNEQFF. CDR3 in DNA: TGTGCCAGCAGCACGCCCAAGCCGGGACAGGGGTTTGGGAATGAGCAGTTCTTC. The J gene is TRBJ2-1, the V gene TRBV7-8; 10 nucleotides line up with TRBD1. V was clipped by 5 bases and J by 7 bases; unmatched bases: 17. The length of the CDR3 is 18 residues. Germline values: CDR1 SGHVS, CDR2 FQNEAQ. Drawing the rest from reference TRBV7-8 and TRBJ2-1, the complete variable domain is GAGVSQSPRYKVAKRGQDVALRCDPISGHVSLFWYQQALGQGPEFLTYFQNEAQLDKSGLPSDRFFAERPEGSVSTLKIQRTQQEDSAVYLCASSTPKPGQGFGNEQFFGPGTRLTVL.

This clonotype was counted ten times or more. The chain recombines TRBV12-3 or TRBV12-4 with TRBJ2-1; 8 nucleotides align to TRBD2. The CDR3 has 18 residues. The V gene end was trimmed by 6 bases and the J gene end by 9 bases; junction bases not matched to a gene: 22. CDR3 DNA sequence: TGTGCCAGCAGGGCGGGACTAGGTATTCGGGGTCCGGGGGGTGAGCAGTTCTTC. This translates into CASRAGLGIRGPGGEQFF.

This clonotype was seen at least ten times. The V and J genes are TRBV7-2 and TRBJ2-2; D uncertain. Germline V gives CDR1 SGHTA, CDR2 FQGNSA. This CDR3 has 14 amino acids. Trimming removed 1 base from V and 1 base from J, with 4 bases in between. CDR3 DNA sequence: TGTGCCAGCAGCTTAGGGTTGAACACCGGGGAGCTGTTTTTT. This encodes CASSLGLNTGELFF.

The chain employs TRBV28 and TRBJ1-5, with D uncertain. The V and J ends lost 3 bases and 12 bases respectively, with 12 bases between them. Germline loops: CDR1 MDHEN, CDR2 SYDVKM. The CDR3 loop spans 12 amino acids. DNA for the CDR3: TGTGCCAGCAGTTTGAATCAAGGCCTCCAGCATTTT. Its protein is CASSLNQGLQHF.

The chain uses TRBV18 and TRBJ1-2, with D unclear. The germline V gene encodes CDR1 KGHSH and CDR2 LQKENI. The CDR3 totals 16 residues. V was pared by 1 base and J by 0 bases, with 12 bases between. CDR3 loop: CASSPRGGGANYGYTF. The CDR3 nucleotides read TGTGCCAGCTCACCACGAGGTGGAGGAGCTAACTATGGCTACACCTTC.

The V and J genes are TRBV7-2 and TRBJ2-5, with TRBD2 as a possible D gene (5 bases). Trimming left V 1 base short and J 3 bases short, with 12 bases between. The CDR3 runs 15 residues. The germline V gene has CDR1 SGHTA and CDR2 FQGNSA. The CDR3 DNA reads as TGTGCCAGCAGCTTAGTATCTAGAGCGGAAGAGACCCAGTACTTC. Its protein is CASSLVSRAEETQYF. The whole variable domain, remainder taken from reference TRBV7-2 and TRBJ2-5, is GAGVSQSPSNKVTEKGKDVELRCDPISGHTALYWYRQSLGQGLEFLIYFQGNSAPDKSGLPSDRFSAERTGGSVSTLTIQRTQQEDSAVYLCASSLVSRAEETQYFGPGTRLLVL.

This clonotype was picked up a small number of times. The chain carries TRBV7-9 and TRBJ1-5; TRBD1 aligns across 10 bases. There are 15 residues in the CDR3. The V gene end was trimmed by 5 bases and the J gene end by 6 bases; junction bases not matched to a gene: 7. Germline V gives CDR1 SEHNR, CDR2 FQNEAQ (reference sequence). For the CDR3, the DNA is TGTGCCAGCAGCGGGACAGGGGCCGGGGGTCAGCCCCAGCATTTT. This gives the protein CASSGTGAGGQPQHF.

The CDR3 DNA reads as TGCGCCAGCAGCTTGGCTACAGCTGGGGCCAACGTCCTGACTTTC. Protein product: CASSLATAGANVLTF. The J gene is TRBJ2-6, the V gene TRBV5-1; D ambiguous. Germline assignment: CDR1 SGHRS and CDR2 YFSETQ. The CDR3 totals 15 residues. Trimming took 0 bases from V and 2 from J, leaving 6 bases between them.